This T cell receptor beta chain was observed in a study of vaccination and CD4 T cells after COVID-19. For the study at large: Post-COVID samples had a sampling time that fell a median roughly 98 days after diagnosis (range 35 to 161).

Treatment given: roughly nine-day PBMC culture with coronavirus spike peptide pools or control peptides (ViraFEST assay). In the ViraFEST assay, peptide-pool expansion preceded TCR sequencing of expanded clonotypes. V was clipped by 2 bases and J by 0 bases, with 3 bases between them. Per the germline V gene, CDR1 is SQVTM and CDR2 is ANQGSEA. The CDR3 runs 12 residues. The Oncomine TCR Beta short-read assay generated sequence data from the DNA of cultured CD4+ T cells. TCRdb reanalysed the PCR reads using MiXCR and keeps one entry per CDR3 protein. Of 9,500 to 15,000 distinct CDR3 sequences listed, 40% to 50% are singletons. This clonotype was seen only a few times. Its target is unknown.

The sequence came from a human donor who had recovered from COVID-19. This chain uses TRBV29-1 with TRBJ2-3, with no clear D. The sequenced material came from CD4+ T cells from blood, cultured in vitro. CDR3 residues: CSVEHSTDTQYF. CDR3 sequence (DNA): TGCAGCGTTGAACACAGCACAGATACGCAGTATTTT.